This T cell receptor beta chain was found in a study of identical twins. Overall study findings and caveats: Insertions were fewer in abundant cord blood beta clonotypes, whereas memory repertoires showed none of this pattern. Zero-insertion findings could be partly confounded by invariant cells (MAIT and iNKT cells).

Trimming took off 6 bases at V and 2 bases at J, with 19 bases between the two ends. The V gene's germline CDR1 is DFQATT and CDR2 SNEGSKA (reference sequence). This CDR3 is built from 15 residues. TCRdb itself ran the 5' RACE reads through MiXCR, one entry per CDR3 protein. Here the sample spans fewer than 900,000 distinct CDR3 sequences, roughly 20% being singletons. A remark on this clonotype: Antigen: not known.

This same sample was also part of a study on T cells expressing NK-cell markers. That paper states: Seven of the eight sequenced donors were classified as HCMV-seropositive, and one was classified as seronegative. Dominant NKG2C+ clonotype frequencies of 1.0-7.0% of CD8+ T cells were measured in over 5 donors.

The gene calls are TRBV20-1 and TRBJ1-1; D gene ambiguous. This TCR was recovered from a woman aged 18-29 years in good health. The sample was PBMCs. The CDR3 protein is CSAKSSLSYNTEAFF. CDR3 sequence (DNA): TGCAGTGCCAAAAGTTCCCTCAGCTACAACACTGAAGCTTTCTTT.